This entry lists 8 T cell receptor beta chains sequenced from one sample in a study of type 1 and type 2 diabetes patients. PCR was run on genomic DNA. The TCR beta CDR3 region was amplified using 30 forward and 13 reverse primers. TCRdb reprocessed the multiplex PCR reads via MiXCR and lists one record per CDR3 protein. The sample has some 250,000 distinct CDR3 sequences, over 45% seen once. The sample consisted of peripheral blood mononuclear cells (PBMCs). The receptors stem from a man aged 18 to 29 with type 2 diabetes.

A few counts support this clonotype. DNA for the CDR3: TGTGCCAGCAGCTTAGATGTCCCCGGACACGAGCAGTACTTC. Amino acid sequence: CASSLDVPGHEQYF. The chain recombines TRBV7-2 with TRBJ2-7; D uncertain. Trimming pared 1 base from V and 5 bases from J, leaving 12 bases between. In germline, CDR1 is SGHTA, CDR2 FQGNSA. The CDR3 runs to 14 residues.

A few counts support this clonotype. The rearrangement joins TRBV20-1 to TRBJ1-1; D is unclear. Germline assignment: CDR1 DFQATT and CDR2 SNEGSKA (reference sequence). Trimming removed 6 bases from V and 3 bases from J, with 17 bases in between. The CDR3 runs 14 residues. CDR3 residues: CSAPRFEFDTEAFF. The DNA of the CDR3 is TGCAGTGCGCCTCGGTTCGAATTCGACACTGAAGCTTTCTTT.

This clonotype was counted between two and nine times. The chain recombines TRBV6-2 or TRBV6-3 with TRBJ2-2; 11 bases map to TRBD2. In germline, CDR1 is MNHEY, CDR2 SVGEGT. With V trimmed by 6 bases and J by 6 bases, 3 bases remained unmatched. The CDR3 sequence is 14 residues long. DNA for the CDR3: TGTGCCAGCAGGCTAGCGGGAGGAGCCGGGGAGCTGTTTTTT. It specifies CASRLAGGAGELFF.

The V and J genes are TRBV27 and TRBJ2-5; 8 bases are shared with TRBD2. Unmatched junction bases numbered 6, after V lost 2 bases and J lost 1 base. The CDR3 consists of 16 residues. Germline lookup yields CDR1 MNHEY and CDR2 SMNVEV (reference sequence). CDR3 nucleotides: TGTGCCAGCAGTTTAGGGGGCGCGGGGGGCCAAGAGACCCAGTACTTC. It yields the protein CASSLGGAGGQETQYF.

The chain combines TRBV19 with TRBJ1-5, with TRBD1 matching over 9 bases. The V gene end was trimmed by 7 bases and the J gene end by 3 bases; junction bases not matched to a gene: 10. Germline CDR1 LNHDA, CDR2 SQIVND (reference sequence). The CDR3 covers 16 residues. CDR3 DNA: TGTGCCAGTAAGAAGTGGAGGACAGGGGACAATCAGCCCCAGCATTTT. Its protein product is CASKKWRTGDNQPQHF.

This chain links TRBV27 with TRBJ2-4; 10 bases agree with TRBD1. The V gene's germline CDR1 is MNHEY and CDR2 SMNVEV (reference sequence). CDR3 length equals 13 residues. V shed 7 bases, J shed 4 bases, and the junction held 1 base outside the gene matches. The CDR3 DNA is TGTGCCAGCAAGGACAGGGGGAAAAACATTCAGTACTTC. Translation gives CASKDRGKNIQYF.

The CDR3 DNA reads TGTGCCAGCAGTGCGACCAGGAATGAGCAGTTCTTC. Translated: CASSATRNEQFF. This chain joins TRBV2 and TRBJ2-5; D not certain. The tail of the sequence fits TRBJ2-1 better, so the J call may be wrong. Germline V CDR1 and CDR2: SNHLY, FYNNEI. This CDR3 is 12 amino acids long.

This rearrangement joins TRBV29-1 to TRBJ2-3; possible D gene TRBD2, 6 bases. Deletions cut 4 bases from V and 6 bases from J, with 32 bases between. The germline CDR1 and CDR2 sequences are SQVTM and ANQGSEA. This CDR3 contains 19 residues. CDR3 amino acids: CSVVPGGVKAGANDDTQYF. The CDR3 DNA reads TGCAGCGTTGTCCCCGGCGGGGTAAAAGCGGGCGCCAACGACGATACGCAGTATTTT.